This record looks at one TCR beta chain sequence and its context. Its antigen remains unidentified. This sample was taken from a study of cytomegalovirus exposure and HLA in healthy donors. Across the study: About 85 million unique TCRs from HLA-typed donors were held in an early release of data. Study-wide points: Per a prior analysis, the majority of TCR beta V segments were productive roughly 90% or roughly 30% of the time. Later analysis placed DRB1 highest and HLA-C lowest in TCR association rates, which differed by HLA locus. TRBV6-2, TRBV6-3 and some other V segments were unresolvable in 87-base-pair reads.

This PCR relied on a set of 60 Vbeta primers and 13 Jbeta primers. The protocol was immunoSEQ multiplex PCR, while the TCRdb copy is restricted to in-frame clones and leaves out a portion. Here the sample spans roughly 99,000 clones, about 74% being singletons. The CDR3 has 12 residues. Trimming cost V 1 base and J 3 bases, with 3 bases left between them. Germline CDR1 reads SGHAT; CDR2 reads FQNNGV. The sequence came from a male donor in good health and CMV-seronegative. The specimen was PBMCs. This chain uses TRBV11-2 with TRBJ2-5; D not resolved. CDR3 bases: TGTGCCAGCAGCTTAGTAAAAGAGACCCAGTACTTC. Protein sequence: CASSLVKETQYF.